This TCR beta chain derives from a study of blood T cell repertoires in COVID-19. Study-level background: The study drew acute and convalescent COVID-19 samples from the United States, Italy and Spain. The analysed material was cDNA or gDNA that came from T cells, B-cell-depleted T cells, or PBMCs.

Sequenced by immunoSEQ multiplex PCR; TCRdb stores in-frame clones only, minus some. The sample contains under 250,000 clones, around 84% of which appear only once. Deletions cut 7 bases from V and 1 base from J, with 10 bases between. CDR1 and CDR2 (germline): LGHDT, YNNKEL (reference sequence). CDR3 length: 13 residues. Input material: peripheral blood. This rearrangement joins TRBV3-1 (or the pseudogene TRBV3-2) to TRBJ2-5; TRBD1 is a possible D gene (5 bases). The source is a woman between 55 and 75 years old who had recovered from COVID-19. The CDR3 DNA is TGTGCCAGCACATTGACAGCCCAAGAGACCCAGTACTTC. This codes for CASTLTAQETQYF.